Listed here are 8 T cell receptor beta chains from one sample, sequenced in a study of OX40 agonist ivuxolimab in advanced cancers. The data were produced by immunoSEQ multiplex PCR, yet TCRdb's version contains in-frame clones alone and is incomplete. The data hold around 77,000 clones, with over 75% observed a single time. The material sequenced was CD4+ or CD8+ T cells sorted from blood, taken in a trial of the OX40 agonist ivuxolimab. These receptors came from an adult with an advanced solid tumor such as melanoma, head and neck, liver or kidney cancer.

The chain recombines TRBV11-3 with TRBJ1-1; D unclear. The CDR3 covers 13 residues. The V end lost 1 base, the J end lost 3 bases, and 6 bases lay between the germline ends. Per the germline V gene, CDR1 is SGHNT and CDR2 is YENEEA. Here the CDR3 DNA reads TGTGCCAGCAGCTTAGGAGTGGACACTGAAGCTTTCTTT. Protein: CASSLGVDTEAFF.

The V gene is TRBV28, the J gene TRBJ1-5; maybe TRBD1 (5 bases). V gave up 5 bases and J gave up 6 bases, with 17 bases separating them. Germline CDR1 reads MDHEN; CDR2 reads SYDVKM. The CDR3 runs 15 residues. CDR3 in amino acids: CASSPGWGPGQPQHF. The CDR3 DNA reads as TGTGCCAGCAGTCCCGGATGGGGCCCGGGTCAGCCCCAGCATTTT. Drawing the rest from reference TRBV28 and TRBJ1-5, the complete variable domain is DVKVTQSSRYLVKRTGEKVFLECVQDMDHENMFWYRQDPGLGLRLIYFSYDVKMKEKGDIPEGYSVSREKKERFSLILESASTNQTSMYLCASSPGWGPGQPQHFGDGTRLSIL.

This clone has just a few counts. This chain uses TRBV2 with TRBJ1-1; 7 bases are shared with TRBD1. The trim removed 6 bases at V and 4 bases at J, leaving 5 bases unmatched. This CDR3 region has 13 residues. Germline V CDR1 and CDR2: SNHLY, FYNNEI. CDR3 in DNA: TGTGCCAGCAGAGAGGGACAGTTCACTGAAGCTTTCTTT. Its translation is CASREGQFTEAFF.

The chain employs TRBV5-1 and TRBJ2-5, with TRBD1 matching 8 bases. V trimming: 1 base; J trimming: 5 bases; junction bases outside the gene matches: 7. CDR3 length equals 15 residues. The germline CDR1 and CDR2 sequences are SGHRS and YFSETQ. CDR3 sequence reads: CASSLFAGGEETQYF. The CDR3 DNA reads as TGCGCCAGCAGCTTGTTTGCAGGGGGCGAGGAGACCCAGTACTTC.

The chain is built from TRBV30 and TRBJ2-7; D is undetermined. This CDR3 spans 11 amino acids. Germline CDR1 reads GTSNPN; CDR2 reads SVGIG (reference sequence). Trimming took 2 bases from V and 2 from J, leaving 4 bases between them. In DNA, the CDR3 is TGTGCCTGGAGTTCCCCCTACGAGCAGTACTTC. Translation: CAWSSPYEQYF. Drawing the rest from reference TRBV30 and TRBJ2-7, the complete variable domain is SQTIHQWPATLVQPVGSPLSLECTVEGTSNPNLYWYRQAAGRGLQLLFYSVGIGQISSEVPQNLSASRPQDRQFILSSKKLLLSDSGFYLCAWSSPYEQYFGPGTRLTVT.

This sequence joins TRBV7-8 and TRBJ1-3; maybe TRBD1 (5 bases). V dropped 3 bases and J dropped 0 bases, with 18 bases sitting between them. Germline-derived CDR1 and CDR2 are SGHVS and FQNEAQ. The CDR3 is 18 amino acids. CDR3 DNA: TGTGCCAGCAGCTTTTCGCAGGGTCGAACCAGCTCTGGAAACACCATATATTTT. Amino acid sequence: CASSFSQGRTSSGNTIYF. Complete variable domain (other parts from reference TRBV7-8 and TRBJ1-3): GAGVSQSPRYKVAKRGQDVALRCDPISGHVSLFWYQQALGQGPEFLTYFQNEAQLDKSGLPSDRFFAERPEGSVSTLKIQRTQQEDSAVYLCASSFSQGRTSSGNTIYFGEGSWLTVV.

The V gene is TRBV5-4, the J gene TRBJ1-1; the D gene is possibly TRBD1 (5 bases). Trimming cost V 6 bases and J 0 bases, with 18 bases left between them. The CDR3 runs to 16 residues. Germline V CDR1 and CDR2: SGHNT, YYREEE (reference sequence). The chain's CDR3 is CASTLPGGGMNTEAFF. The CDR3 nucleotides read TGTGCCAGCACCCTCCCCGGTGGGGGTATGAACACTGAAGCTTTCTTT.

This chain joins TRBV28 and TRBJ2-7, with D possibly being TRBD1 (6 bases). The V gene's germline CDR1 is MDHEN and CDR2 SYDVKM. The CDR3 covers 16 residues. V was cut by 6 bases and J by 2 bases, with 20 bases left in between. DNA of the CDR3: TGTGCCAGCAGCCGGGTCTCCGGGACACTCACCTACGAGCAGTACTTC. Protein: CASSRVSGTLTYEQYF.